These 27 T cell receptor beta chains share one sample of origin, sequenced in a study of healthy donors' naive CD4 and CD8 T cells. Starting from around 500 ng of total RNA, TCR libraries were made with linear amplification. TCRdb used MiXCR to reprocess the reads, holding one entry per CDR3 protein. Found here are roughly 200,000 distinct CDR3 sequences, 74% of them singletons; the top ten hold less than 2.5%. Specimen: naive CD4+ and CD8+ T cells sorted from blood, pooled from several donors. These receptors all stem from a pool of human donors in good health; the sample pools cells from several healthy donors.

The genes are TRBV20-1 and TRBJ1-1; 8 nucleotides agree with TRBD1. This CDR3 has 13 residues. J lost 5 bases, V lost 7 bases, and 9 bases had no gene match. Germline values: CDR1 DFQATT, CDR2 SNEGSKA (reference sequence). The CDR3 DNA sequence: TGCAGTGTAACGATGGGACAGGAGACTGAAGCTTTCTTT. It encodes CSVTMGQETEAFF.

This sequence joins TRBV27 and TRBJ2-5; 7 bases fit TRBD2. V was pared by 4 bases and J by 2 bases, with 4 bases of the junction left unmatched. The CDR3 covers 14 residues. Germline V lookup: CDR1 MNHEY, CDR2 SMNVEV (reference sequence). The CDR3 region is CASSWRGGQETQYF. CDR3 bases: TGTGCCAGCAGTTGGCGCGGGGGACAAGAGACCCAGTACTTC.

The chain has TRBV4-3 and TRBJ2-7; possible D gene TRBD1, 5 bases. CDR1 is LGHNA and CDR2 is YSLEER in the germline V gene. V was trimmed by 5 bases and J by 3 bases, leaving 14 bases between them. The CDR3 loop spans 14 amino acids. CDR3 sequence (DNA): TGCGCCAGCAGCTACCAGGGTTACTACTACGAGCAGTACTTC. It encodes CASSYQGYYYEQYF.

V usage is TRBV29-1 and J usage is TRBJ2-3; D not resolved. Germline CDR1 reads SQVTM; CDR2 reads ANQGSEA. This CDR3 has 12 amino acids. Trimming cost V 4 bases and J 1 base, with 6 bases left between them. The CDR3 spells CSVARRTDTQYF. The DNA for the CDR3 is TGCAGCGTTGCCAGGCGCACAGATACGCAGTATTTT.

This clonotype was recorded once. The rearrangement links TRBV5-1 to TRBJ1-6; D might be TRBD1 (6 bases). There are 15 residues in the CDR3. In germline, CDR1 is SGHRS, CDR2 YFSETQ. Deletions cut 0 bases from V and 7 bases from J, with 11 bases between. The CDR3 region is CASSLEGQGNSPLHF. The DNA of the CDR3 is TGCGCCAGCAGCTTGGAGGGGCAGGGGAATTCACCCCTCCACTTT.

With regard to this clonotype: Relative to the germline gene, one junction end is altered; a read error may explain this. The chain carries TRBV4-2 and TRBJ2-7; the D call may be TRBD1 or TRBD2 (5 bases each). Germline assignment: CDR1 LGHNA and CDR2 YNFKEQ. The CDR3 has 15 residues. The CDR3 nucleotides read TGCGCCAGCAGCCCAGGTTGGGGGTCTTCCTACGAGCAGTACTTC. Its protein is CASSPGWGSSYEQYF.

The chain recombines TRBV5-1 with TRBJ2-2; maybe TRBD1 (6 bases). This CDR3 is 17 amino acids long. The V gene lost 4 bases and the J gene lost 1 base, with 17 bases spanning the gap. Germline assignment: CDR1 SGHRS and CDR2 YFSETQ. The CDR3 bases are TGCGCCAGCAGCCCCCTCCCGGGACACAGGAACACCGGGGAGCTGTTTTTT. This encodes CASSPLPGHRNTGELFF. Full variable domain (outside the CDR3, taken from reference TRBV5-1 and TRBJ2-2): KAGVTQTPRYLIKTRGQQVTLSCSPISGHRSVSWYQQTPGQGLQFLFEYFSETQRNKGNFPGRFSGRQFSNSRSEMNVSTLELGDSALYLCASSPLPGHRNTGELFFGEGSRLTVL.

This clonotype was detected only a few times. The rearrangement joins TRBV15 to TRBJ2-1, with 8 bases identical to TRBD1. Per the germline V gene, CDR1 is LNHNV and CDR2 is YYDKDF (reference sequence). After removal of 7 bases from V and 5 bases from J, the junction contained 7 bases not matched to a gene. The CDR3 runs 14 residues. Here the CDR3 reads CATTTTGAHNEQFF. CDR3 coding DNA: TGTGCCACCACCACGACAGGGGCCCACAATGAGCAGTTCTTC.

This clonotype was observed a few times. V gene TRBV29-1 combines with J gene TRBJ2-7; D possibly corresponds to TRBD1 (6 bases). This CDR3 spans 13 amino acids. CDR1 and CDR2 (germline): SQVTM, ANQGSEA. Trimming stripped 5 bases from V and 0 bases from J, with 11 bases between. In DNA form, the CDR3 reads TGCAGCGTTAGAGACAGGCACTCCTACGAGCAGTACTTC. This codes for CSVRDRHSYEQYF.

V is TRBV6-5 and J is TRBJ1-2; 7 bases fit TRBD1. Germline V CDR1 and CDR2: MNHEY, SVGAGI. The CDR3 has 16 amino acids. Trimming took 5 bases from V and 8 from J; bases not matched to a gene: 17. CDR3 DNA: TGTGCCAGCAGTGACGGGACAGTGGGCTATAGGACGGGCTACACCTTC. This sequence encodes CASSDGTVGYRTGYTF.

The chain uses TRBV5-4 and TRBJ2-5; weak D call: TRBD2 (6 bases). The V end lost 2 bases, the J end lost 4 bases, and 9 bases lay between the germline ends. Germline V gene lookup returns CDR1 SGHNT and CDR2 YYREEE (reference sequence). The CDR3 has 13 amino acids. CDR3 nucleotide sequence: TGTGCCAGCAGCTTTGGAGGGGCAGAGACCCAGTACTTC. It translates to CASSFGGAETQYF.

Concerning this clonotype itself: A junction boundary mismatches the germline segment, possibly from a read error. The J gene is TRBJ1-2, the V gene TRBV6-5, with a possible D match to TRBD1 (5 bases). This CDR3 contains 14 residues. Germline V gives CDR1 MNHEY, CDR2 SVGAGI. CDR3 sequence reads: CAISEEGLNYGYTF. DNA of the CDR3: TGTGCCATCAGTGAGGAGGGGCTGAACTATGGCTACACCTTC.

V is TRBV29-1 and J is TRBJ2-1, with 12 bases fitting TRBD2. The CDR3 length is 16 residues. J gave up 4 bases and V 4 bases, and 8 bases lay outside the gene matches. Germline-derived CDR1 and CDR2 are SQVTM and ANQGSEA. The CDR3, as DNA: TGCAGCGTTGGCCGGACTAGCGGGATGCGATACAATGAGCAGTTCTTC. Translating gives CSVGRTSGMRYNEQFF.

The table lists this clonotype with a count of one. This chain uses TRBV15 with TRBJ2-1; D uncertain. The CDR3 sequence is 12 residues long. In germline, CDR1 is LNHNV, CDR2 YYDKDF (reference sequence). V lost 2 bases to trimming and J lost 10 bases, with 9 bases between them. The CDR3 loop reads CATSRLGREQFF. The CDR3 nucleotides are TGTGCCACCAGCAGATTGGGCAGGGAGCAGTTCTTC.

The V and J genes are TRBV6-5 and TRBJ2-7; TRBD1 agrees at 9 bases. Losses at the gene ends were 0 bases for V and 5 bases for J; bases not matched to a gene: 8. CDR3 length equals 16 residues. Germline V lookup: CDR1 MNHEY, CDR2 SVGAGI. The CDR3 sequence: CASSYSKGQGVHEQYF. The CDR3 DNA reads TGTGCCAGCAGTTACTCGAAGGGACAGGGCGTCCACGAGCAGTACTTC.

The V gene is TRBV29-1, the J gene TRBJ1-1; weak D call: TRBD1 (6 bases). V was trimmed by 5 bases and J by 1 base, leaving 11 bases between them. The CDR3 has 13 residues. Germline V lookup: CDR1 SQVTM, CDR2 ANQGSEA. The CDR3 bases are TGCAGCGTTCTGGACAGTCAGAACACTGAAGCTTTCTTT. It encodes CSVLDSQNTEAFF.

The rearrangement joins TRBV6-6 to TRBJ2-1, with unresolved D. Trimming removed 7 bases at V and 4 bases at J, with 11 bases between. Germline V CDR1 and CDR2: MNHNY, SVGAGI (reference sequence). CDR3 length equals 13 residues. CDR3 in amino acids: CASKRAEYNEQFF. The CDR3 DNA follows: TGTGCCAGCAAAAGGGCAGAGTACAATGAGCAGTTCTTC.

This clonotype was picked up a small number of times. Relative to the germline gene, one junction end is altered; a read error may explain this. The chain recombines TRBV29-1 with TRBJ2-7; weak D call: TRBD2 (6 bases). CDR3 length: 13 residues. The germline gives CDR1 SQVTM, CDR2 ANQGSEA. The CDR3 DNA is TGCAGCGTTGTCCCCGGAGGGGTATACGTGCAGTACTTC. This encodes CSVVPGGVYVQYF.

The gene calls are TRBV7-8 and TRBJ2-1, with 8 bases matching TRBD2. The V and J ends lost 0 bases and 7 bases, in that order; junction bases with no gene match: 11. Germline CDR1 reads SGHVS; CDR2 reads FQNEAQ. The CDR3 contains 17 residues. CDR3 protein: CASSLANLGGGHNEQFF. CDR3 sequence (DNA): TGTGCCAGCAGCTTAGCGAATCTCGGGGGGGGGCATAATGAGCAGTTCTTC.

J is TRBJ1-2 and V is TRBV2; D call uncertain. CDR3 size: 12 residues. The germline V and J ends were trimmed by 6 bases and 1 base, with 6 bases remaining between them. Germline V gives CDR1 SNHLY, CDR2 FYNNEI. CDR3 region: CASRQYNYGYTF. The CDR3 bases are TGTGCCAGCAGGCAATATAACTATGGCTACACCTTC.

The rearrangement joins TRBV19 to TRBJ2-1; 8 nucleotides align to TRBD2. The V segment lost 4 bases and the J segment 3 bases; nucleotides outside the gene matches: 5. The length of the CDR3 is 15 residues. The V gene's germline CDR1 is LNHDA and CDR2 SQIVND (reference sequence). The CDR3 loop reads CASSNIAGYYNEQFF. CDR3 nucleotides: TGTGCCAGTAGTAATATAGCGGGGTACTACAATGAGCAGTTCTTC.

The V gene is TRBV29-1, the J gene TRBJ2-7; 7 bases agree with TRBD1. V lost 7 bases, J lost 3 bases, and 9 bases stayed unmatched. CDR1 SQVTM and CDR2 ANQGSEA come from the germline V gene. The CDR3 sequence is 13 residues long. CDR3 residues: CSAGQANLYEQYF. The DNA for the CDR3 is TGCAGCGCAGGACAGGCGAACCTCTACGAGCAGTACTTC.

This clonotype was counted a few times. The chain joins TRBV30 to TRBJ2-7; 9 bases map to TRBD1. V gave up 1 base and J gave up 6 bases; unmatched junction bases: 7. The CDR3 runs to 14 residues. CDR1 is GTSNPN and CDR2 is SVGIG in the germline V gene (reference sequence). CDR3 sequence: CAWSEGQGLGEQYF. CDR3 in DNA: TGTGCCTGGAGTGAGGGACAGGGTCTTGGCGAGCAGTACTTC.

CDR3 nucleotide sequence: TGTGCCAGTAGCCCTCGGGACAGGGGATCTGGGGCCAACGTCCTGACTTTC. The encoded protein is CASSPRDRGSGANVLTF. The chain has TRBV19 and TRBJ2-6; 10 bases are a match to TRBD1. This CDR3 region has 17 residues. V gave up 6 bases and J gave up 1 base; unmatched junction bases: 6. Per germline, CDR1 LNHDA and CDR2 SQIVND (reference sequence). Looking up the rest from reference TRBV19 and TRBJ2-6 gives the full variable domain: DGGITQSPKYLFRKEGQNVTLSCEQNLNHDAMYWYRQDPGQGLRLIYYSQIVNDFQKGDIAEGYSVSREKKESFPLTVTSAQKNPTAFYLCASSPRDRGSGANVLTFGAGSRLTVL.

The chain carries TRBV29-1 and TRBJ2-1; unclear D gene. Germline V gene lookup returns CDR1 SQVTM and CDR2 ANQGSEA. Trimming cost V 1 base and J 7 bases, with 17 bases left between them. This CDR3 spans 15 amino acids. This chain's CDR3 is CSVEGDPDTWNEQFF. The CDR3, as DNA: TGCAGCGTTGAAGGGGATCCAGATACATGGAATGAGCAGTTCTTC.

The chain joins TRBV4-3 to TRBJ2-1; D possibly corresponds to TRBD1 (6 bases). Looked up from germline, CDR1 is LGHNA and CDR2 is YSLEER. The V gene lost 4 bases and the J gene lost 0 bases, with 10 bases spanning the gap. The CDR3 loop spans 15 amino acids. The CDR3 region is CASSPTGISYNEQFF. DNA of the CDR3: TGCGCCAGCAGCCCAACAGGGATCTCCTACAATGAGCAGTTCTTC.

The genes are TRBV29-1 and TRBJ1-2; 7 positions match TRBD1. This CDR3 has 12 residues. Germline V gives CDR1 SQVTM, CDR2 ANQGSEA. V lost 4 bases to trimming and J lost 12 bases; unmatched junction nucleotides: 11. This CDR3 is CSVVSGTEKHTF. The CDR3 DNA follows: TGCAGCGTTGTGTCCGGGACAGAAAAGCACACCTTC.